The 7 T cell receptor beta chains below all came from one sample that was sequenced in a study of blood T cell repertoires in COVID-19. Sequenced by immunoSEQ multiplex PCR; TCRdb stores in-frame clones only, minus some. The profile shows about 82,000 clones, over 70% of them singletons. The source material was peripheral blood. These receptors all stem from a woman in her 40s with active or convalescent COVID-19.

The CDR3 protein is CSVAGVGYEQYF. CDR3 coding DNA: TGCAGCGTTGCCGGGGTCGGCTACGAGCAGTACTTC. The rearrangement joins TRBV29-1 to TRBJ2-7; tentatively, D is TRBD2 (5 bases). This CDR3 is 12 amino acids long. V lost 4 bases, J lost 3 bases, and 10 bases lay in between. Per germline, CDR1 SQVTM and CDR2 ANQGSEA.

CDR3 residues: CASSVEPQAREGRNVLTF. For the CDR3, the DNA is TGTGCCAGCAGCGTAGAGCCACAGGCGAGGGAGGGGAGAAACGTCCTGACTTTC. The rearrangement links TRBV9 to TRBJ2-6, with 7 nucleotides matching TRBD2. Germline trimming cut 0 bases from V and 10 bases from J; bases unmatched to any gene: 16. There are 18 residues in the CDR3. The germline V gene has CDR1 SGDLS and CDR2 YYNGEE.

The chain carries TRBV28 and TRBJ1-3; 7 positions agree with TRBD1. Germline-derived CDR1 and CDR2 are MDHEN and SYDVKM. This CDR3 spans 16 amino acids. V trimming: 6 bases; J trimming: 0 bases; junction bases outside the gene matches: 8. Here the CDR3 reads CASSALGQSSGNTIYF. The CDR3 bases are TGTGCCAGCAGCGCTCTGGGACAGTCCTCTGGAAACACCATATATTTT.

The CDR3 reads CASSQDLAEIGETQYF. Here the CDR3 DNA reads TGTGCCAGCAGCCAGGACTTAGCCGAAATAGGGGAGACCCAGTACTTC. V usage is TRBV3-1 (or the pseudogene TRBV3-2) and J usage is TRBJ2-5; a possible D gene is TRBD2 (5 bases). Germline loops: CDR1 LGHDT, CDR2 YNNKEL (reference sequence). V was pared by 3 bases and J by 5 bases, with 19 bases between. CDR3 size: 16 residues.

V is TRBV10-3 and J is TRBJ1-3; 7 positions agree with TRBD1. Germline-derived CDR1 and CDR2 are ENHRY and SYGVKD. The V gene end was trimmed by 7 bases and the J gene end by 2 bases; junction bases not matched to a gene: 5. CDR3 length: 14 residues. The CDR3 coding sequence is TGTGCCATCACCCCAGGGACAGCTGGAAACACCATATATTTT. Translating it yields CAITPGTAGNTIYF.

This clone showed up just a few times. This sample also contains other DNA sequences that code for the same CDR3. V is TRBV6-5 and J is TRBJ1-5, with D perhaps matching TRBD1 (5 bases). The germline gives CDR1 MNHEY, CDR2 SVGAGI. There are 15 residues in the CDR3. V was cut by 5 bases and J by 0 bases, with 11 bases left in between. The CDR3 nucleotides read TGTGCCAGCAGTAAGACAGCAAATAGCAATCAGCCCCAGCATTTT. Amino acids: CASSKTANSNQPQHF.

The genes are TRBV9 and TRBJ2-5; D not resolved. Per the germline V gene, CDR1 is SGDLS and CDR2 is YYNGEE. V was pared by 0 bases and J by 5 bases, with 8 bases between. The CDR3 is 13 residues long. The CDR3 coding sequence is TGTGCCAGCAGCGTAGTCCCTGAGGAGACCCAGTACTTC. Translated: CASSVVPEETQYF.